Following are 32 T cell receptor beta chains from one sample sequenced in a study of T cell responses to AZD1222 COVID-19 vaccine. Generated by immunoSEQ multiplex PCR, the TCRdb table keeps only in-frame clones and is missing some. Of 75,000 to 95,000 clones listed, roughly nine tenths are singletons. The input for sequencing was peripheral blood, taken 28 days after the second AZD1222 dose. The receptors shown here come from an adult who received the AZD1222 COVID-19 vaccine.

V is TRBV4-2 and J is TRBJ1-2; D is undetermined. Per the germline V gene, CDR1 is LGHNA and CDR2 is YNFKEQ. Between the trimmed V and J ends, which lost 1 base and 3 bases, there was a span of 9 bases. The CDR3 covers 14 residues. In DNA form, the CDR3 reads TGTGCCAGCAGCCAAGGGAACCTCTACTATGGCTACACCTTC. It yields the protein CASSQGNLYYGYTF.

The chain combines TRBV11-1 with TRBJ2-1; D is possibly TRBD2 (7 bases). Trimming took 8 bases from V and 5 from J, leaving 13 bases between them. CDR3 length equals 13 residues. Germline V CDR1 and CDR2: SGHAT, FQDESV (reference sequence). CDR3 nucleotide sequence: TGTGCCAGCCGGGGGGACACCGACAATGAGCAGTTCTTC. As protein: CASRGDTDNEQFF.

The CDR3 here is CASSLGQGSYNEQFF. CDR3 coding DNA: TGTGCCAGCAGCTTGGGACAGGGATCCTACAATGAGCAGTTCTTC. This sequence joins TRBV7-3 and TRBJ2-1; TRBD1 aligns across 9 bases. This CDR3 has 15 amino acids. Losses at the gene ends were 3 bases for V and 1 base for J; bases not matched to a gene: 1. Germline V gene lookup returns CDR1 SGHTA and CDR2 FQGTGA.

The rearrangement uses TRBV2 and TRBJ2-7; 7 bases agree with TRBD1. V lost 4 bases to trimming and J lost 2 bases; unmatched junction nucleotides: 8. The germline V gene encodes CDR1 SNHLY and CDR2 FYNNEI. This CDR3 region has 15 residues. The CDR3 nucleotides read TGTGCCAGCAGTGGACAGGGTCTCAAACCCTACGAGCAGTACTTC. Protein: CASSGQGLKPYEQYF.

The chain uses TRBV5-1 and TRBJ2-7, with no clear D. The CDR3 is 13 amino acids. Trimming took 3 bases from V and 2 from J, leaving 9 bases between them. Germline loops: CDR1 SGHRS, CDR2 YFSETQ. CDR3 sequence reads: CASSSGPPYEQYF. In DNA, the CDR3 is TGCGCCAGCAGCTCCGGTCCTCCCTACGAGCAGTACTTC.

This clone was detected a few times. The genes are TRBV11-1 and TRBJ2-5; either TRBD1 or TRBD2 may fit D (6 bases each). The germline gives CDR1 SGHAT, CDR2 FQDESV (reference sequence). This CDR3 contains 14 residues. The V and J ends lost 5 bases and 5 bases respectively, with 15 bases between them. The CDR3 bases are TGTGCCAGCAGCCCAACAGGGCGGGGCGAGACCCAGTACTTC. It codes for CASSPTGRGETQYF. Drawing the rest from reference TRBV11-1 and TRBJ2-5, the complete variable domain is EAEVAQSPRYKITEKSQAVAFWCDPISGHATLYWYRQILGQGPELLVQFQDESVVDDSQLPKDRFSAERLKGVDSTLKIQPAELGDSAMYLCASSPTGRGETQYFGPGTRLLVL.

The rearrangement joins TRBV7-9 to TRBJ1-2, with D unresolved. V lost 5 bases and J lost 3, with 4 bases in between. The CDR3 is made up of 11 amino acids. Germline V CDR1 and CDR2: SEHNR, FQNEAQ (reference sequence). The CDR3 loop is CASSLHYGYTF. CDR3 nucleotide sequence: TGTGCCAGCAGCCTCCACTATGGCTACACCTTC.

This clone was observed a few times. This sequence joins TRBV5-1 and TRBJ1-6, with TRBD1 matching over 8 bases. CDR3 length: 16 residues. Germline V CDR1 and CDR2: SGHRS, YFSETQ. With V trimmed by 4 bases and J by 4 bases, 7 bases remained unmatched. This CDR3 is CASSTTGGAYNSPLHF. CDR3 nucleotide sequence: TGCGCCAGCAGCACTACAGGGGGGGCTTATAATTCACCCCTCCACTTT. Using reference TRBV5-1 and TRBJ1-6 for the parts outside the CDR3, the full variable domain is KAGVTQTPRYLIKTRGQQVTLSCSPISGHRSVSWYQQTPGQGLQFLFEYFSETQRNKGNFPGRFSGRQFSNSRSEMNVSTLELGDSALYLCASSTTGGAYNSPLHFGNGTRLTVT.

The CDR3 DNA sequence: TGCGCCAGCCGCGATCTCACCGGGGAGCTGTTTTTT. It codes for CASRDLTGELFF. The rearrangement links TRBV10-1 to TRBJ2-2; D call uncertain. The CDR3 extends over 12 amino acids. Per the germline V gene, CDR1 is WNHNN and CDR2 is SYGVQD (reference sequence). Trimming took off 8 bases at V and 4 bases at J, with 8 bases between the two ends.

The rearrangement uses TRBV7-9 and TRBJ1-1, with TRBD1 as a possible D gene (6 bases). V lost 0 bases to trimming and J lost 9 bases, with 14 bases between them. The CDR3 loop spans 14 amino acids. Germline CDR1 and CDR2: SEHNR and FQNEAQ (reference sequence). Here the CDR3 DNA reads TGTGCCAGCAGCTTAGCCGGGGGCTCTCTAAAAGCTTTCTTT. The encoded protein is CASSLAGGSLKAFF.

This clone was observed a few times. Within the sample, other DNA sequences also encode this same CDR3. V usage is TRBV6-4 and J usage is TRBJ2-3; TRBD2 matches at 11 bases. Unmatched junction bases numbered 0, after V lost 3 bases and J lost 1 base. Germline V gives CDR1 MRHNA, CDR2 SNTAGT. The CDR3 is 15 amino acids. The CDR3 DNA reads TGTGCCAGCAGTGAGACTAGCGGGGGCACAGATACGCAGTATTTT. Amino acid sequence: CASSETSGGTDTQYF.

In its sample, this clone was seen once. The gene calls are TRBV19 and TRBJ2-5; 7 bases match TRBD2. V shed 10 bases, J shed 4 bases, and the junction held 6 bases outside the gene matches. The CDR3 is 12 residues long. Germline CDR1 reads LNHDA; CDR2 reads SQIVND (reference sequence). The CDR3 sequence: CATSPGGETQYF. CDR3 DNA sequence: TGTGCCACCTCACCGGGGGGAGAGACCCAGTACTTC.

The chain has TRBV18 and TRBJ2-3; weak D call: TRBD2 (6 bases). The CDR3 contains 15 residues. V lost 1 base to trimming and J lost 0 bases, with 8 bases between them. Germline lookup yields CDR1 KGHSH and CDR2 LQKENI. CDR3 in amino acids: CASSPRAGSTDTQYF. DNA for the CDR3: TGTGCCAGCTCACCACGGGCGGGGAGCACAGATACGCAGTATTTT.

This chain links TRBV7-9 with TRBJ1-5; 7 bases agree with TRBD1. The V gene end was trimmed by 6 bases and the J gene end by 0 bases; junction bases not matched to a gene: 5. The CDR3 contains 15 residues. CDR1 is SEHNR, CDR2 FQNEAQ, per germline (reference sequence). The CDR3 nucleotides are TGTGCCAGCAGTTACGGGACAGTTAGCAATCAGCCCCAGCATTTT. Its translation: CASSYGTVSNQPQHF.

This clone came up once. This sequence joins TRBV6-2 or TRBV6-3 and TRBJ2-7, with D perhaps matching TRBD2 (7 bases). The V gene's germline CDR1 is MNHEY and CDR2 SVGEGT. The CDR3 is 16 amino acids. The germline V and J ends were trimmed by 2 bases and 5 bases, with 19 bases remaining between them. This CDR3 is CASSYGWGGRGDEQYF. Written as DNA, the CDR3 is TGTGCCAGCAGTTACGGTTGGGGGGGCCGAGGCGACGAGCAGTACTTC.

The chain couples TRBV7-2 to TRBJ2-7; 13 bases agree with TRBD2. From germline, CDR1 is SGHTA and CDR2 FQGNSA. The CDR3 has 17 amino acids. Trimming at V came to 1 base and at J to 3 bases, leaving 6 bases not matched to a gene. CDR3 nucleotides: TGTGCCAGCAGCTTAGATGGGGGACTAGCGGGAATCTACGAGCAGTACGTC. It translates to CASSLDGGLAGIYEQYV.

The chain has TRBV7-3 and TRBJ2-3; 7 bases map to TRBD2. CDR1 SGHTA and CDR2 FQGTGA come from the germline V gene. Germline trimming cut 5 bases from V and 4 bases from J; bases unmatched to any gene: 6. The CDR3 loop spans 14 amino acids. The CDR3 coding sequence is TGTGCCAGCAGCCTCGGACTAGGCCCAGATACGCAGTATTTT. As protein: CASSLGLGPDTQYF. Full variable domain (remainder filled in from reference TRBV7-3 and TRBJ2-3): GAGVSQTPSNKVTEKGKYVELRCDPISGHTALYWYRQSLGQGPEFLIYFQGTGAADDSGLPNDRFFAVRPEGSVSTLKIQRTERGDSAVYLCASSLGLGPDTQYFGPGTRLTVL.

The V gene is TRBV7-9, the J gene TRBJ2-5; 14 bases are a match to TRBD2. The CDR3 is made up of 16 amino acids. Germline CDR1 SEHNR, CDR2 FQNEAQ (reference sequence). After removal of 4 bases from V and 1 base from J, the junction contained 2 bases not matched to a gene. The CDR3 protein is CASSYGTSGSQETQYF. Written as DNA, the CDR3 is TGTGCCAGCAGCTATGGGACTAGCGGGAGCCAAGAGACCCAGTACTTC.

The genes are TRBV19 and TRBJ1-2; D gene ambiguous. CDR3 length equals 11 residues. The germline CDR1 and CDR2 sequences are LNHDA and SQIVND (reference sequence). V was cut by 4 bases and J by 5 bases, with 5 bases left in between. The CDR3 sequence: CASSTVYGYTF. The CDR3 coding sequence is TGTGCCAGTAGTACGGTATATGGCTACACCTTC.

This chain joins TRBV6-5 and TRBJ1-6; D unclear. The V end lost 6 bases, the J end lost 6 bases, and 3 bases lay between the germline ends. Germline V gene sequence: CDR1 MNHEY, CDR2 SVGAGI. This CDR3 is built from 11 residues. CDR3 in DNA: TGTGCCAGCAGCAGTAATTCACCCCTCCACTTT. Its protein is CASSSNSPLHF.

This chain uses TRBV4-2 with TRBJ2-2, with D unresolved. The CDR3 is 15 amino acids. The V gene lost 0 bases and the J gene lost 1 base, with 6 bases spanning the gap. The germline V gene has CDR1 LGHNA and CDR2 YNFKEQ. This CDR3 reads CASSQDRLNTGELFF. The CDR3 DNA follows: TGTGCCAGCAGCCAAGATCGTCTGAACACCGGGGAGCTGTTTTTT.

The table lists this clone with a count of one. The chain recombines TRBV7-9 with TRBJ1-1; a possible D gene is TRBD1 (5 bases). There are 16 residues in the CDR3. Germline V lookup: CDR1 SEHNR, CDR2 FQNEAQ (reference sequence). V lost 5 bases to trimming and J lost 2 bases, with 18 bases between them. The CDR3 DNA is TGTGCCAGCAGCGGTTTCTTAAGACAGACAAACACTGAAGCTTTCTTT. This gives the protein CASSGFLRQTNTEAFF. The whole variable domain, remainder taken from reference TRBV7-9 and TRBJ1-1, is DTGVSQNPRHKITKRGQNVTFRCDPISEHNRLYWYRQTLGQGPEFLTYFQNEAQLEKSRLLSDRFSAERPKGSFSTLEIQRTEQGDSAMYLCASSGFLRQTNTEAFFGQGTRLTVV.

This clone was counted a single time. This rearrangement joins TRBV30 to TRBJ2-1, with TRBD2 as a possible D gene (5 bases). V was clipped by 5 bases and J by 1 base, with 9 bases between them. This CDR3 contains 13 residues. Germline CDR1 GTSNPN, CDR2 SVGIG (reference sequence). CDR3: CAWQTKSYNEQFF. The CDR3 nucleotides are TGTGCCTGGCAGACTAAGTCCTACAATGAGCAGTTCTTC.

This chain connects TRBV7-9 to TRBJ1-4, with no clear D. CDR1 is SEHNR, CDR2 FQNEAQ, per germline (reference sequence). V gave up 5 bases and J gave up 7 bases, with 11 bases separating them. This CDR3 spans 13 amino acids. As DNA, the CDR3 is TGTGCCAGCAGCCTTAGAAACTCTGAAAAACTGTTTTTT. This encodes CASSLRNSEKLFF. Variable domain in full (rest from reference TRBV7-9 and TRBJ1-4): DTGVSQNPRHKITKRGQNVTFRCDPISEHNRLYWYRQTLGQGPEFLTYFQNEAQLEKSRLLSDRFSAERPKGSFSTLEIQRTEQGDSAMYLCASSLRNSEKLFFGSGTQLSVL.

The chain carries TRBV7-9 and TRBJ2-5; 7 bases are a match to TRBD1. V trimming: 4 bases; J trimming: 3 bases; junction bases outside the gene matches: 8. Looked up from germline, CDR1 is SEHNR and CDR2 is FQNEAQ (reference sequence). The CDR3 sequence is 15 residues long. The CDR3: CASSSYRDRKETQYF. CDR3 bases: TGTGCCAGCAGCTCTTACCGGGACAGAAAAGAGACCCAGTACTTC. The variable domain in full, completed from reference TRBV7-9 and TRBJ2-5, reads DTGVSQNPRHKITKRGQNVTFRCDPISEHNRLYWYRQTLGQGPEFLTYFQNEAQLEKSRLLSDRFSAERPKGSFSTLEIQRTEQGDSAMYLCASSSYRDRKETQYFGPGTRLLVL.

V is TRBV28 and J is TRBJ1-2; no reliable D call. V was cut by 3 bases and J by 8 bases, with 10 bases left in between. In germline, CDR1 is MDHEN, CDR2 SYDVKM. The CDR3 extends over 12 amino acids. The CDR3 here is CASSFATQGYTF. In DNA form, the CDR3 reads TGTGCCAGCAGTTTCGCGACACAGGGCTACACCTTC.

The chain employs TRBV7-9 and TRBJ1-2; D might be TRBD1 (5 bases). The CDR3 sequence is 14 residues long. Germline CDR1 SEHNR, CDR2 FQNEAQ (reference sequence). Trimming shortened V by 5 bases and J by 1 base, and 11 bases separated the two germline ends. In DNA, the CDR3 is TGTGCCAGCAGCCTTCAGGGATTTAACTATGGCTACACCTTC. Protein: CASSLQGFNYGYTF.

This clone was counted between two and nine times. V gene TRBV7-2 combines with J gene TRBJ2-7; 8 nucleotides align to TRBD1. CDR1 SGHTA and CDR2 FQGNSA come from the germline V gene. The trim removed 5 bases at V and 1 base at J, leaving 4 bases unmatched. The CDR3 contains 14 residues. CDR3 nucleotide sequence: TGTGCCAGCAGCAGCCGGACAGGGTCCTACGAGCAGTACTTC. Residues: CASSSRTGSYEQYF. The full variable domain, rest sourced from reference TRBV7-2 and TRBJ2-7, is GAGVSQSPSNKVTEKGKDVELRCDPISGHTALYWYRQSLGQGLEFLIYFQGNSAPDKSGLPSDRFSAERTGGSVSTLTIQRTQQEDSAVYLCASSSRTGSYEQYFGPGTRLTVT.

The chain couples TRBV11-3 to TRBJ2-3; D remains ambiguous. The CDR3 totals 15 residues. Germline V lookup: CDR1 SGHNT, CDR2 YENEEA. V lost 6 bases and J lost 2, with 15 bases in between. DNA of the CDR3: TGTGCCAGCAGGGACGGCGGAAGCCACACAGATACGCAGTATTTT. Its protein is CASRDGGSHTDTQYF.

The chain joins TRBV28 to TRBJ2-5, with 12 nucleotides matching TRBD2. Trimming took 5 bases from V and 5 from J; bases not matched to a gene: 6. Per the germline V gene, CDR1 is MDHEN and CDR2 is SYDVKM. The CDR3 contains 15 residues. The CDR3 here is CASSPRLAGEETQYF. CDR3 nucleotides: TGTGCCAGCAGTCCCAGACTAGCGGGGGAGGAGACCCAGTACTTC.

This rearrangement joins TRBV7-2 to TRBJ1-1; TRBD1 is a possible D gene (6 bases). This CDR3 is 14 amino acids long. In germline, CDR1 is SGHTA, CDR2 FQGNSA. Trimming left V 5 bases short and J 1 base short, with 11 bases between. Here the CDR3 reads CASSRYRENTEAFF. CDR3 nucleotide sequence: TGTGCCAGCAGCCGGTACAGGGAGAACACTGAAGCTTTCTTT.

V is TRBV4-2 and J is TRBJ1-1; the match to TRBD1 covers 8 bases. There are 15 residues in the CDR3. The ends lost 0 bases at V and 8 bases at J; junction bases unmatched: 8. Germline CDR1 is LGHNA and CDR2 is YNFKEQ. The CDR3 is CASSQESGQGVEAFF. The CDR3 region has the DNA TGTGCCAGCAGCCAAGAATCTGGACAGGGTGTCGAAGCTTTCTTT.